This is a list of T cell receptor beta chains from one sample in a study of CD8 T cells in Susac syndrome. MiXCR was run by TCRdb on the immunoSEQ multiplex PCR reads, yielding one entry per CDR3 protein. The table records about 130,000 distinct CDR3 sequences, approximately 96% of them present only once. Sequences were obtained from CD8+ T cells from PBMCs. These receptors were collected from a human donor with Susac syndrome. The CDR3 runs from the conserved cysteine through the conserved F or W. Each record gives: D gene, V gene, clone size, J gene, CDR3 DNA, CDR3 protein. D genes are given only for firm matches. The listing skips clone size in some rows; elsewhere it reads once, few, many or a size class.

NA	TRBV30	once	TRBJ1-2	TGTGCCTGGGGAGGGGGTACATTCTATGGCTACACCTTC	CAWGGGTFYGYTF
TRBD2	TRBV15	once	TRBJ2-7	TGTGCCACCAGCGCCGGACTAGCAGGCTACGAGCAGTACTTC	CATSAGLAGYEQYF
TRBD2	TRBV5-1	NA	TRBJ2-3	TGCGCCAGCAGCCTTAGCGGGGGCGAAAGCACAGATACGCAGTATTTT	CASSLSGGESTDTQYF
TRBD1	TRBV13	NA	TRBJ2-2	TGTGCCAGCAGCCAGACAGGGGCTATCGGGGAGCTGTTTTTT	CASSQTGAIGELFF
TRBD1	TRBV27	once	TRBJ1-2	TGTGCCAGCAGTTTTAGAGGGGGACAGCTGAACTATGGCTACACCTTC	CASSFRGGQLNYGYTF
NA	TRBV7-9	once	TRBJ2-7	TGTGCCAGCAGTAAGAGGGACGCCATCTACGAGCAGTACTTC	CASSKRDAIYEQYF
NA	TRBV5-1	NA	TRBJ2-5	TGCGCCAGCAGCCGGAGGTACGGGGAGACCCAGTACTTC	CASSRRYGETQYF
NA	TRBV7-3	NA	TRBJ1-1	TGTGCCAGCAGCTTATGGGGGGAGAGCACTGAAGCTTTCTTT	CASSLWGESTEAFF
NA	TRBV6-5	NA	TRBJ2-7	TGTGCCAGCAGTTCCATGGAACAGGCCTACGAGCAGTACTTC	CASSSMEQAYEQYF
TRBD1	TRBV9	NA	TRBJ1-3	TGTGCCAGCAGCGCCATGACAGGGTCTGGAAACACCATATATTTT	CASSAMTGSGNTIYF
NA	TRBV29-1	NA	TRBJ2-1	TGCAGCGTTGCGCTCTCAGGAAGTTACACCAATGAGCAGTTCTTC	CSVALSGSYTNEQFF
NA	TRBV4-2	NA	TRBJ2-7	TGTGCCAGCAGCCAAGGGAACGAGCAGTACTTC	CASSQGNEQYF
NA	TRBV11-2	NA	TRBJ2-1	TGTGCCAGCAGCTTTAGTGTGGGGAGGTTGTACAATGAGCAGTTCTTC	CASSFSVGRLYNEQFF
TRBD1	TRBV7-8	NA	TRBJ2-1	TGTGCCAGCCTGGGGACAGGGATAGTCAATGAGCAGTTCTTC	CASLGTGIVNEQFF
NA	TRBV5-6	few	TRBJ1-1	TGTGCCAGCAGTTTGGGTTGGAACACTGAAGCTTTCTTT	CASSLGWNTEAFF
NA	TRBV9	NA	TRBJ1-1	TGTGCCAGCAGCGTAGGCCTCGGATCTTACACTGAAGCTTTCTTT	CASSVGLGSYTEAFF
NA	TRBV27	NA	TRBJ1-1	TGTGCCAGCAGGGGGAGTCCGAACACTGAAGCTTTCTTT	CASRGSPNTEAFF
NA	TRBV5-6	NA	TRBJ2-5	TGTGCCAGCAACGTGATGGGCGGGTCCCAGTACTTC	CASNVMGGSQYF
TRBD2	TRBV6-4	few	TRBJ2-3	TGTGCCAGCAGTGACACTAGCGGGGGCACAGATACGCAGTATTTT	CASSDTSGGTDTQYF
NA	TRBV11-3	NA	TRBJ1-1	TGTGCCAGCAGCTACAACTCGAACACTGAAGCTTTCTTT	CASSYNSNTEAFF
NA	TRBV7-3	NA	TRBJ2-5	TGTGCCAGCAGCTTAGGGACAGCGGGTGGGGAGACCCAGTACTTC	CASSLGTAGGETQYF
NA	TRBV4-1	once	TRBJ2-7	TGCGCCAGCAGCCAAGATGGGTCTAGAAGTTGGGACGAGCAGTACTTC	CASSQDGSRSWDEQYF
TRBD2	TRBV30	NA	TRBJ2-3	TGTGCCTGGAGCCTTACTAGCGCTAGCACAGATACGCAGTATTTT	CAWSLTSASTDTQYF
NA	TRBV29-1	NA	TRBJ1-1	TGCAGCGCCATGGACCCTGGGGACACTGAAGCTTTCTTT	CSAMDPGDTEAFF
NA	TRBV5-1	NA	TRBJ1-2	TGCGCCAGCAGCTGGGCAAGGGGCTATGGCTACACCTTC	CASSWARGYGYTF
NA	TRBV20-1	NA	TRBJ1-1	TGCAGTGCTGGAACGTGGCAGGGCAAGAACACTGAAGCTTTCTTT	CSAGTWQGKNTEAFF
TRBD1	TRBV5-6	NA	TRBJ2-7	TGTGCCAGCAGCGATACCGGGACAGACTACGAGCAGTACTTC	CASSDTGTDYEQYF
TRBD1	TRBV7-9	NA	TRBJ2-1	TGTGCCAGCAGCTTGGGGGACAGGCCCTACAATGAGCAGTTCTTC	CASSLGDRPYNEQFF
TRBD2	TRBV12-3/TRBV12-4	NA	TRBJ2-1	TGTGCCAGCAGTTTCTTCCTAGCGGGAGGGCTCAATGAGCAGTTCTTC	CASSFFLAGGLNEQFF
NA	TRBV7-9	NA	TRBJ1-1	TGTGCCAGCAGCCCAAAGACCCTCAGGAGGAACACTGAAGCTTTCTTT	CASSPKTLRRNTEAFF
NA	TRBV5-4	NA	TRBJ2-3	TGTGCCAGCAGCTTAATAGGGCCCGATACGCAGTATTTT	CASSLIGPDTQYF
NA	TRBV7-8	NA	TRBJ2-7	TGTGCCAGCAGCCCCGTACAGGGTAGCTCCTACGAGCAGTACTTC	CASSPVQGSSYEQYF
NA	TRBV9	NA	TRBJ1-5	TGTGCCAGCAGCGTAGGTGGCAGGATCAATCAGCCCCAGCATTTT	CASSVGGRINQPQHF
TRBD1	TRBV27	NA	TRBJ1-5	TGTGCAACAGCGGCGGGACAGGGGCGACAGCCCCAGCATTTT	CATAAGQGRQPQHF
NA	TRBV6-2/TRBV6-3	NA	TRBJ2-7	TGTGCCAGCAGTGTAAGTTTAGCGGCCAACTACGAGCAGTACTTC	CASSVSLAANYEQYF
NA	TRBV7-8	once	TRBJ2-5	TGTGCCAGCACCATCACCCGTGAGACCCAGTACTTC	CASTITRETQYF
TRBD2	TRBV3-1	NA	TRBJ2-7	TGTGCCAGCAGCTCCCCGGGACTACCAACCTACGAGCAGTACTTC	CASSSPGLPTYEQYF
NA	TRBV6-5	NA	TRBJ2-3	TGTGCCAGCAGTTACTCGCCCGACACAGATACGCAGTATTTT	CASSYSPDTDTQYF
TRBD1	TRBV14	NA	TRBJ2-7	TGTGCCAGCAGCGTGTCTCCAGGGGGTAACTACGAGCAGTACTTC	CASSVSPGGNYEQYF
NA	TRBV2	NA	TRBJ2-3	TGTGCCAGCAGTGCTCGGACAGACGCCACAGATACGCAGTATTTT	CASSARTDATDTQYF
NA	TRBV28	few	TRBJ1-2	TGTGCCAGCAGTTTAGCGGGTGGTTATGGCTACACCTTC	CASSLAGGYGYTF
TRBD2	TRBV29-1	once	TRBJ2-2	TGCAGCGCACTCCCGGGGGAGGGCCATGGCGGGGAGCTGTTTTTT	CSALPGEGHGGELFF
NA	TRBV27	NA	TRBJ1-1	TGTGCCAGCAGAAAAATTCGGGAAATAGGGGACACTGAAGCTTTCTTT	CASRKIREIGDTEAFF
TRBD2	TRBV5-1	once	TRBJ2-1	TGCGCCAGCGCCTGGGCGGGAGGAAATGAGCAGTTCTTC	CASAWAGGNEQFF
NA	TRBV20-1	NA	TRBJ2-1	TGCAGTGCTAGAGATCCCTTAGCGACCTACAATGAGCAGTTCTTC	CSARDPLATYNEQFF
NA	TRBV7-6	NA	TRBJ2-7	TGTGCCAGCAGCCGTGGGAGAGTGGGGATCTACGAGCAGTACTTC	CASSRGRVGIYEQYF
NA	TRBV12-3/TRBV12-4	NA	TRBJ2-5	TGTGCCAGCAGTCGGGGAGGCGGAGGAGAGGAGACCCAGTACTTC	CASSRGGGGEETQYF
TRBD1	TRBV12-3/TRBV12-4	NA	TRBJ2-5	TGTGCCAGCAGTTCCTCGGGACAGGGGGTAGAGACCCAGTACTTC	CASSSSGQGVETQYF
NA	TRBV7-9	once	TRBJ2-3	TGTGCCAGCAGCTCAACTGACTGGAAAGACACAGATACGCAGTATTTT	CASSSTDWKDTDTQYF
NA	TRBV14	NA	TRBJ2-7	TGTGCCAGCAGCCAAGATGGAGCGGTCTACGAGCAGTACTTC	CASSQDGAVYEQYF
NA	TRBV20-1	NA	TRBJ2-7	TGCAGTGCAGAACTAGAACCTACCGTATTCTACGAGCAGTACTTC	CSAELEPTVFYEQYF
NA	TRBV29-1	NA	TRBJ1-1	TGCAGCGTTATTGGCGGGGGCTTCACTGAAGCTTTCTTT	CSVIGGGFTEAFF
NA	TRBV27	NA	TRBJ2-2	TGTGCCAGCAGTTCTGGTGTATCGCCCGGGGAGCTGTTTTTT	CASSSGVSPGELFF
NA	TRBV6-2/TRBV6-3	NA	TRBJ2-1	TGTGCCAGCAGTTACTCGGAACTTAATGAGCAGTTCTTC	CASSYSELNEQFF
TRBD1	TRBV7-9	NA	TRBJ1-5	TGTGCCAGCAGCTTAATGGCCCCGGACAGGGTCGATCAGCCCCAGCATTTT	CASSLMAPDRVDQPQHF